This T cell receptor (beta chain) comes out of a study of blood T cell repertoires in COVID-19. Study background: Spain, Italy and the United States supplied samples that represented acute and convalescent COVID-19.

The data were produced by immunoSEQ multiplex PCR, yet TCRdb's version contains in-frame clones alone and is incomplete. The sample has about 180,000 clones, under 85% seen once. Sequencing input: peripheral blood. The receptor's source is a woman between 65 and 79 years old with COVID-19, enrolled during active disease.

This CDR3 is CASSQGHVTEAFF. CDR3 nucleotides: TGTGCCAGCAGCCAGGGGCACGTCACTGAAGCTTTCTTT. This chain uses TRBV14 with TRBJ1-1; possibly TRBD1 for D (5 bases). Trimming shortened V by 3 bases and J by 4 bases, and 9 bases separated the two germline ends. The germline V gene encodes CDR1 SGHDN and CDR2 FVKESK. There are 13 residues in the CDR3.